Listed below are T cell receptor beta chains from one sample, sequenced in a study of blood T cell repertoires in COVID-19. Using immunoSEQ multiplex PCR, the repertoire was profiled, and TCRdb retains in-frame clones only, with some absent. The sample holds roughly 440,000 clones; 88% are singletons and the top ten take roughly 12%. The sample taken for sequencing was peripheral blood. Receptors were obtained from a woman aged 45-65 years with COVID-19, enrolled during active disease. Each CDR3 is given with its conserved first and last residue. Fields, in order: J gene, CDR3 length, V gene, clone size, D gene, CDR3 DNA, CDR3 protein. A D gene is named only where the DNA matches it firmly. Size tells how often a clone was seen (once, few, many) or the class of an expanded clone, and some rows leave it out.

TRBJ1-5	12	TRBV30	NA	NA	TGTGCCTGGACCTTGGAGGGTCAGCCCCAGCATTTT	CAWTLEGQPQHF
TRBJ1-5	16	TRBV7-8	NA	TRBD1	TGTGCCAGCAGCTTAGTCATGAGGAGGGACAGTCAGCCCCAGCATTTT	CASSLVMRRDSQPQHF
TRBJ1-3	14	TRBV5-1	once	NA	TGCGCCAGCAGCTCGGGTAACTCTGGAAACACCATATATTTT	CASSSGNSGNTIYF
TRBJ2-7	13	TRBV5-6	NA	NA	TGTGCCAGCAGTCCCGGACAGACCTACGAGCAGTACTTC	CASSPGQTYEQYF
TRBJ2-7	13	TRBV3-1/TRBV3-2	NA	NA	TGTGCCAGCAGCCTTTCAGGACCGGCGGGTAGACACTTC	CASSLSGPAGRHF
TRBJ2-1	15	TRBV11-3	NA	NA	TGTGCCAGCAGCTTAGGGAGGGTGGTGGAGAATGAGCAGTTCTTC	CASSLGRVVENEQFF
TRBJ2-1	15	TRBV5-4	NA	NA	TGTGCCAGCAGCTTGGGGCAGGGCTCCTACAATGAGCAGTTCTTC	CASSLGQGSYNEQFF
TRBJ2-1	15	TRBV7-2	NA	TRBD2	TGTGCCAGCAGCTTACTAGCGGGGGCTTACAATGAGCAGTTCTTC	CASSLLAGAYNEQFF
TRBJ2-3	17	TRBV7-8	NA	TRBD2	TGTGCCAGCAGCCCCGGGACTAGCGGGGGGGCGGGGGATACGCAGTATTTT	CASSPGTSGGAGDTQYF
TRBJ1-2	14	TRBV4-1	NA	NA	TGCGCCAGCAGCCAAGATTGGGAGGGAGGTGGCTACACCTTC	CASSQDWEGGGYTF
TRBJ1-4	14	TRBV6-5	NA	TRBD1	TGTGCCAGCAGCCCGGGACAGGTAAATGAAAAACTGTTTTTT	CASSPGQVNEKLFF
TRBJ1-2	13	TRBV19	NA	NA	TGTGCCAGTAGTATCGACATTATCTATGGCTACACCTTC	CASSIDIIYGYTF
TRBJ2-5	18	TRBV6-1	NA	TRBD1	TGTGCCAGCAGTGACATGCAGGGGACAGGGGGCTTCAGGGAGACCCAGTACTTC	CASSDMQGTGGFRETQYF
TRBJ2-5	18	TRBV5-1	NA	TRBD1	TGCGCCAGCAGTTCCACAGGGGGGTACGATCCTAACCAAGAGACCCAGTACTTC	CASSSTGGYDPNQETQYF
TRBJ1-1	13	TRBV5-6	NA	NA	TGTGCCAGCAGCCCCATAGGGGCCACTGAAGCTTTCTTT	CASSPIGATEAFF
TRBJ1-4	14	TRBV5-6	NA	TRBD1	TGTGCCAGCAGTCGGACAGGGCTAAATGAAAAACTGTTTTTT	CASSRTGLNEKLFF
TRBJ1-2	12	TRBV5-1	NA	NA	TGCGCCAGCAGCGACCAGAGGGATGGCTACACCTTC	CASSDQRDGYTF
TRBJ2-7	15	TRBV7-8	NA	TRBD2	TGTGCCAGCAGCTATGAGCGGGGGGACCGTGTGGAGCAGTACTTC	CASSYERGDRVEQYF
TRBJ2-6	14	TRBV5-5	NA	NA	TGTGCCAGCAGCTTGGCCGCAGATACCAACGTCCTGACTTTC	CASSLAADTNVLTF
TRBJ2-3	16	TRBV5-1	NA	TRBD2	TGCGCCAGCAGCACCGGACTAGCGGGGCGCACAGATACGCAGTATTTT	CASSTGLAGRTDTQYF
TRBJ2-3	15	TRBV5-1	once	TRBD2	TGCGCCAGCAGCTTGGAAACTAGCGGAACAGATACGCAGTATTTT	CASSLETSGTDTQYF
TRBJ1-2	13	TRBV12-3/TRBV12-4	NA	TRBD1	TGTGCCAGCAGTCCGACAGGGTTGATCGGCTACACCTTC	CASSPTGLIGYTF
TRBJ1-1	11	TRBV27	NA	NA	TGTGCCAGCAGTTTAGGCGGGGAAGCTTTCTTT	CASSLGGEAFF
TRBJ2-5	16	TRBV5-1	NA	TRBD1	TGCGCCAGCAGCTTGGCCGGGACAGGGTGGCAAGAGACCCAGTACTTC	CASSLAGTGWQETQYF
TRBJ2-7	11	TRBV29-1	NA	TRBD2	TGCAGCGTGAGCGGGGGTGGTGAGCAGTACTTC	CSVSGGGEQYF
TRBJ1-6	14	TRBV3-1/TRBV3-2	NA	NA	TGTGCCAGCAGCCAAGTTACGGGGGGTTCACCCCTCCACTTT	CASSQVTGGSPLHF
TRBJ1-6	14	TRBV4-1	NA	TRBD1	TGCGCCACTCGGGACAGGGGGCTCGGTTCACCCCTCCACTTT	CATRDRGLGSPLHF
TRBJ2-7	17	TRBV11-2	NA	NA	TGTGCCAGCAGCTACCGCAACCCACGGACAGTAAATTACGAGCAGTACTTC	CASSYRNPRTVNYEQYF
TRBJ2-6	15	TRBV4-1	NA	NA	TGCGCCAGCAGCCAAGTGGGCGCTGGGGCCAACGTCCTGACTTTC	CASSQVGAGANVLTF
TRBJ2-7	14	TRBV3-1/TRBV3-2	NA	NA	TGTGCCAGCAGACAAGAACAGATTGTCGGAGAGCAGTACTTC	CASRQEQIVGEQYF
TRBJ2-7	17	TRBV4-1	NA	NA	TGCGCCAGCAGCCTTGAACCCGGCCAGGCGGGATTCTACGAGCAGTACTTT	CASSLEPGQAGFYEQYF
TRBJ1-1	14	TRBV6-4	NA	TRBD1	TGTGCCAGCAGCGAGACAGGGATGAACACTGAAGCTTTCTTT	CASSETGMNTEAFF
TRBJ1-6	16	TRBV23-1	NA	TRBD1	TGCGCCAGCAGTCAAGCTCCGACAGGGGCTAATTCACCCCTCCACTTT	CASSQAPTGANSPLHF
TRBJ1-2	14	TRBV3-1/TRBV3-2	NA	TRBD1	TGTGCCAGCAGCCCAGGACAGGGTCTCTATGGCTACACCTTC	CASSPGQGLYGYTF
TRBJ1-2	16	TRBV6-1	NA	NA	TGTGCCAGCAGTGAGTTTCCGCGGAAGAACGACTATGGCTACACCTTC	CASSEFPRKNDYGYTF
TRBJ2-7	15	TRBV21-1	NA	NA	TGTGCCAGCATCGGTCTAGCGGGGGGCTTCTACGAGCAGTACTTC	CASIGLAGGFYEQYF
TRBJ1-2	15	TRBV24-1	few	TRBD1	TGTGCCACCAGTGATCGACAGGGTGCGGACTATGGCTACACCTTC	CATSDRQGADYGYTF
TRBJ1-2	14	TRBV6-2/TRBV6-3	NA	TRBD1	TGTGCCAGCAGCCCCACAGGGGAGGAAGTAGGCTACACCTTC	CASSPTGEEVGYTF
TRBJ1-5	15	TRBV19	NA	NA	TGTGCCAGTATCCCCGAGGGCTATAGCAATCAGCCCCAGCATTTT	CASIPEGYSNQPQHF
TRBJ1-2	13	TRBV5-6	NA	NA	TGTGCCAGCAGCCCCGGGACTCCGCATGGCTACACCTTC	CASSPGTPHGYTF
TRBJ1-4	12	TRBV18	NA	NA	TGTGCCAGCTCACTGGGGGGTGAAAAACTGTTTTTT	CASSLGGEKLFF
TRBJ1-1	15	TRBV4-2	NA	NA	TGTGCCAGCAGCCAAGATTCCCGGAGGGACACTGAAGCTTTCTTT	CASSQDSRRDTEAFF
TRBJ1-2	14	TRBV4-1	many	TRBD1	TGCGCCAGCAGACAGCCCGGACAGGGGAAGGGCTACACCTTC	CASRQPGQGKGYTF
TRBJ2-3	15	TRBV6-5	once	TRBD2	TGTGCCAGCAGCTCTAGCGGGGGGGAGGTAGATACGCAGTATTTT	CASSSSGGEVDTQYF
TRBJ2-7	15	TRBV19	NA	TRBD1	TGTGCCAGTAGTACGCACAGGGGACAGTCCTACGAGCAGTACTTC	CASSTHRGQSYEQYF
TRBJ1-1	12	TRBV29-1	once	NA	TGCAGCGTGCGGACACTCGACGCTGAAGCTTTCTTT	CSVRTLDAEAFF
TRBJ1-1	15	TRBV5-4	NA	TRBD1	TGTGCCAGCAGCTCCGTGGGGACAGGGAATACTGAAGCTTTCTTT	CASSSVGTGNTEAFF
TRBJ2-3	14	TRBV18	NA	NA	TGTGCCAGCTCAAGGACAGCTAGCACAGATACGCAGTATTTT	CASSRTASTDTQYF
TRBJ2-1	16	TRBV9	NA	NA	TGTGCCAGCAGCCTTGTGCGGGGCCGTGCGCACAATGAGCAGTTCTTC	CASSLVRGRAHNEQFF
TRBJ1-4	15	TRBV6-2/TRBV6-3	NA	NA	TGTGCCAGCAGTTCGCCAAGGGGCGCTAATGAAAAACTGTTTTTT	CASSSPRGANEKLFF
TRBJ1-5	13	TRBV20-1	NA	NA	TGCAGTGCTAGTGGTGGCTCCAATCAGCCCCAGCATTTT	CSASGGSNQPQHF
TRBJ2-7	12	TRBV19	NA	TRBD1	TGTGCCAGTAATACAGGGGGCGGCGAGCAGTACTTC	CASNTGGGEQYF
TRBJ1-2	13	TRBV30	once	NA	TGTGCCTGGAGTGATAAGGGGGTCTATGGCTACACCTTC	CAWSDKGVYGYTF
TRBJ1-1	19	TRBV27	NA	TRBD1	TGTGCCAGCAGTGTACACCGGGACAGGGGATCCATCCGGACCACTGAAGCTTTCTTT	CASSVHRDRGSIRTTEAFF
TRBJ2-7	17	TRBV7-9	NA	NA	TGTGCCAGCAGCCCTAGGGGCGGTATAGGGAACTCCTACGAGCAGTACTTC	CASSPRGGIGNSYEQYF